The 19 T cell receptor beta chains below come from one sample, sequenced in a study of molecular identifiers for immune sequencing clone quantification. TCRdb analysed the PCR reads with MiXCR anew, one entry per CDR3 protein. The profile shows a few hundred thousand distinct CDR3 sequences, roughly 26% of them singletons. What was sequenced was naive CD8+ T cells from blood, with Jurkat cell RNA spiked in. The subset was: FACS-sorted CD8+CD4-CCR7+CD45RA+ naive T cells. The receptor source for this set is a human donor in good health. Some libraries in this study had Jurkat cell RNA spiked in.

A remark on this clonotype: An end of the junction does not agree with germline; a read error may underlie this. V is TRBV10-2 and J is TRBJ1-2; D gene ambiguous. Per the germline V gene, CDR1 is WSHSY and CDR2 is SAAADI. The CDR3 totals 15 residues. The CDR3 loop is CASSERVQSNYGYIF. CDR3 nucleotides: TGCGCCAGCAGTGAGAGGGTACAGTCTAACTATGGCTACATCTTC.

The CDR3 DNA reads as TGCGCCAGCAGCCTGGTCCGGGACAACTCCTACGAGCAGTACTTC. Protein: CASSLVRDNSYEQYF. This rearrangement joins TRBV4-1 to TRBJ2-7; D possibly corresponds to TRBD1 (6 bases). V was trimmed by 4 bases and J by 0 bases, leaving 13 bases between them. Germline lookup yields CDR1 MGHRA and CDR2 YSYEKL. The CDR3 totals 15 residues.

Concerning this clonotype: The germline gene is not matched at one end of the junction; a read error may be the cause. V is TRBV19 and J is TRBJ2-7; 7 bases line up with TRBD1. The CDR3 is 15 amino acids. Germline values: CDR1 LNHDA, CDR2 SQIVND (reference sequence). The CDR3 nucleotides are TGTGCCAGTAGTCAGACCGGGACAGAATTCTACGAGCGGTACTTC. Protein: CASSQTGTEFYERYF.

This clonotype was observed a few times. This chain links TRBV4-3 with TRBJ1-4; TRBD1 matches at 7 bases. CDR1 is LGHNA and CDR2 is YSLEER in the germline V gene. Germline trimming cut 4 bases from V and 4 bases from J; bases unmatched to any gene: 3. This CDR3 comprises 14 residues. The CDR3 coding sequence is TGCGCCAGCAGCCTCCGGGACAGTAATGAAAAACTGTTTTTT. Amino acid sequence: CASSLRDSNEKLFF.

In its sample, this clonotype was seen a few times. The chain couples TRBV13 to TRBJ2-2; D is unresolved. Trimming stripped 4 bases from V and 6 bases from J, with 6 bases between. The CDR3 has 12 amino acids. Germline loops: CDR1 PRHDT, CDR2 FYEKMQ (reference sequence). The CDR3 protein is CASSWPAGELFF. The CDR3 DNA reads TGTGCCAGCAGCTGGCCTGCCGGGGAGCTGTTTTTT.

There are a few counts of this clonotype. The V call is TRBV7-2, the J call TRBJ2-1; either TRBD1 or TRBD2 may supply D (5 bases each). This CDR3 has 16 amino acids. The V and J ends lost 0 bases and 7 bases respectively, with 16 bases between them. The germline V gene has CDR1 SGHTA and CDR2 FQGNSA. The CDR3 DNA sequence: TGTGCCAGCAGCTTAGCTGGGGCGGGTTGGGGTAATGAGCAGTTCTTC. Its translation is CASSLAGAGWGNEQFF. Based on the CDR3 plus reference TRBV7-2 and TRBJ2-1, the full variable domain is GAGVSQSPSNKVTEKGKDVELRCDPISGHTALYWYRQSLGQGLEFLIYFQGNSAPDKSGLPSDRFSAERTGGSVSTLTIQRTQQEDSAVYLCASSLAGAGWGNEQFFGPGTRLTVL.

This clonotype was counted ten times or more. The chain couples TRBV2 to TRBJ1-1; 10 positions agree with TRBD1. The V gene's germline CDR1 is SNHLY and CDR2 FYNNEI. The CDR3 is made up of 15 amino acids. V trimming: 8 bases; J trimming: 0 bases; junction bases outside the gene matches: 6. The CDR3 loop is CASWGQGTMNTEAFF. The DNA for the CDR3 is TGTGCCAGCTGGGGACAGGGGACTATGAACACTGAAGCTTTCTTT. The complete variable domain, with remaining parts taken from reference TRBV2 and TRBJ1-1, reads EPEVTQTPSHQVTQMGQEVILRCVPISNHLYFYWYRQILGQKVEFLVSFYNNEISEKSEIFDDQFSVERPDGSNFTLKIRSTKLEDSAMYFCASWGQGTMNTEAFFGQGTRLTVV.

This clonotype was seen many times. V is TRBV27 and J is TRBJ1-5; tentatively, D is TRBD1 (5 bases). The V end lost 4 bases, the J end lost 3 bases, and 7 bases lay between the germline ends. The CDR3 runs 13 residues. CDR1 and CDR2 from the germline V gene are MNHEY and SMNVEV (reference sequence). The CDR3 DNA reads as TGTGCCAGCAGTTACAGGTTCAATCAGCCCCAGCATTTT. It encodes CASSYRFNQPQHF.

This chain joins TRBV28 and TRBJ2-7; no clear D. Trimming stripped 7 bases from V and 2 bases from J, with 6 bases between. The CDR3 consists of 11 residues. CDR1 and CDR2 from the germline V gene are MDHEN and SYDVKM. CDR3: CASTDTYEQYF. CDR3 nucleotide sequence: TGTGCCAGCACCGACACCTACGAGCAGTACTTC.

Note on this clonotype: A much larger clone differs from this one at a single base, so this may be a read error. J is TRBJ2-2 and V is TRBV6-2 or TRBV6-3, with TRBD1 matching 7 bases. Germline CDR1 reads MNHEY; CDR2 reads SVGEGT. There are 15 residues in the CDR3. Here the CDR3 reads CASSYRTGYTGELVF. CDR3 nucleotide sequence: TGTGCCAGCAGTTATAGGACAGGATACACCGGGGAGCTGGTTTTT.

In its sample, this clonotype was seen many times. This rearrangement joins TRBV9 to TRBJ2-2; D may match TRBD1 or TRBD2 (5 bases each). This CDR3 is 15 amino acids long. Germline CDR1 reads SGDLS; CDR2 reads YYNGEE. Trimming removed 2 bases at V and 0 bases at J, with 8 bases between. The CDR3 loop reads CASSVGTTNTGELFF. The CDR3, as DNA: TGTGCCAGCAGCGTGGGGACGACGAACACCGGGGAGCTGTTTTTT.

In regard to this clonotype: Since the CDR3 does not end with the conserved phenylalanine or tryptophan, this likely comes from a read error. The limits of the CDR3 on the DNA are not certain, so only TCRdb's listed CDR3 is given. The chain combines TRBV7-3 with TRBJ2-7; whether TRBD1, the table's D call, matches the DNA was not checked. Including both end residues, the CDR3 is 13 amino acids long. Germline V gene data show CDR1 as SGHTA and CDR2 as FQGTGA. The CDR3 loop is CASSSRQGYEQCS.

This clonotype was counted between two and nine times. The CDR3 region is CSARGSHFYEQYF. CDR3 DNA sequence: TGCAGTGCTAGAGGTAGTCATTTCTACGAGCAGTACTTC. The chain combines TRBV20-1 with TRBJ2-7; no reliable D call. Germline CDR1 is DFQATT and CDR2 is SNEGSKA (reference sequence). This CDR3 is 13 amino acids long. The V end was cut by 1 base, the J end by 3 bases, with 10 bases between.

This clonotype has a handful of counts. The rearrangement uses TRBV11-2 and TRBJ2-5; D remains unclear. The V gene lost 5 bases and the J gene lost 0 bases, with 13 bases spanning the gap. The germline V gene encodes CDR1 SGHAT and CDR2 FQNNGV. The CDR3 is 15 amino acids. The CDR3 DNA follows: TGTGCCAGCAGCCTAAGACAACAGTACCAAGAGACCCAGTACTTC. Amino acid sequence: CASSLRQQYQETQYF.

This chain uses TRBV12-3 or TRBV12-4 with TRBJ2-7, with TRBD1 identical over 7 bases. This CDR3 is built from 15 residues. Unmatched junction bases numbered 9, after V lost 5 bases and J lost 2 bases. CDR3 sequence: CASSPPWTGTYEQYF. The CDR3 coding sequence is TGTGCCAGCAGTCCGCCCTGGACAGGAACCTACGAGCAGTACTTC.

This clonotype was detected ten times or more. The rearrangement joins TRBV6-6 to TRBJ2-7; 10 bases match TRBD1. The CDR3 totals 17 residues. Looked up from germline, CDR1 is MNHNY and CDR2 is SVGAGI (reference sequence). The J segment lost 3 bases and the V segment lost 3 bases, leaving 11 bases of the junction unmatched. The CDR3 region is CASSYFLGTGVNYEQYF. CDR3 bases: TGTGCCAGCAGTTATTTCCTGGGGACAGGGGTAAACTACGAGCAGTACTTC.

This clonotype was counted only a few times. V usage is TRBV4-1 and J usage is TRBJ2-2; maybe TRBD2 (5 bases). The CDR3 has 15 amino acids. CDR1 and CDR2 from the germline V gene are MGHRA and YSYEKL. V was pared by 3 bases and J by 1 base, with 9 bases between. This CDR3 reads CASSHYEGNTGELFF. CDR3 coding DNA: TGCGCCAGCAGCCATTATGAGGGGAACACCGGGGAGCTGTTTTTT.

This clonotype was detected once. This may stem from a read error, because a much larger clone lies one nucleotide away. The V and J genes are TRBV20-1 and TRBJ2-4, with D perhaps TRBD1 (6 bases). Germline CDR1 and CDR2: DFQATT and SNEGSKA (reference sequence). V lost 7 bases to trimming and J lost 0 bases, with 13 bases between them. The CDR3 length is 14 residues. The CDR3 sequence is CSVRGSLAKNIQYF. The CDR3 coding sequence is TGCAGTGTTAGGGGGAGCCTAGCCAAAAACATTCAGTACTTC.

The V call is TRBV7-6, the J call TRBJ2-1, with a tentative D call TRBD1 (6 bases). The CDR3 extends over 16 amino acids. From germline, CDR1 is SGHVS and CDR2 FNYEAQ. Trimming stripped 0 bases from V and 15 bases from J, with 24 bases between. CDR3 sequence: CASSLAYRGVGDMLFF. DNA for the CDR3: TGTGCCAGCAGCTTAGCGTATAGGGGAGTTGGGGACATGCTGTTCTTC.